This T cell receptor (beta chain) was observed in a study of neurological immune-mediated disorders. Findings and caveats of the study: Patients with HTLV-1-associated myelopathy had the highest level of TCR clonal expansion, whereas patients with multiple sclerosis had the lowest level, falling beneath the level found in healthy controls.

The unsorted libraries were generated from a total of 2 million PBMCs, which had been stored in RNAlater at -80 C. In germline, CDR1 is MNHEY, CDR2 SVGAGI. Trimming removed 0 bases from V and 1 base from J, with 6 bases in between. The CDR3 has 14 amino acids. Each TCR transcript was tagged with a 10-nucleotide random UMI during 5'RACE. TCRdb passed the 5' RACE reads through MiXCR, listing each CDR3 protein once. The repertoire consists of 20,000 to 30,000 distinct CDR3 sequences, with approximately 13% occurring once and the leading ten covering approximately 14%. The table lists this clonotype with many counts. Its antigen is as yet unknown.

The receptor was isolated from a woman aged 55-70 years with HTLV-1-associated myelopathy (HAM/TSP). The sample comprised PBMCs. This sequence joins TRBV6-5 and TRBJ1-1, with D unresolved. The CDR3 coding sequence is TGTGCCAGCAGTTACTCTAGAGGGAACACTGAAGCTTTCTTT. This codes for CASSYSRGNTEAFF.